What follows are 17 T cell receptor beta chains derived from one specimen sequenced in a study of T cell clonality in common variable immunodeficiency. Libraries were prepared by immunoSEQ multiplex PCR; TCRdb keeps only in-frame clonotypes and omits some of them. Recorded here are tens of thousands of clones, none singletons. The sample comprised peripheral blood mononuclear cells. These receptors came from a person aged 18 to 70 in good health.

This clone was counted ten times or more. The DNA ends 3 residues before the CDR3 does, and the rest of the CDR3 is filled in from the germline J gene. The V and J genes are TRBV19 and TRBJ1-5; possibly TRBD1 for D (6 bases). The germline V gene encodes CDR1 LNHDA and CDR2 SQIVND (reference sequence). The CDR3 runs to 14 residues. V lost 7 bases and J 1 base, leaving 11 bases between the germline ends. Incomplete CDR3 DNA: TGTGCCAGTACAGGACAGCTGAGCAATCAGCCC. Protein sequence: CASTGQLSNQP. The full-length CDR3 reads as CASTGQLSNQPQHF.

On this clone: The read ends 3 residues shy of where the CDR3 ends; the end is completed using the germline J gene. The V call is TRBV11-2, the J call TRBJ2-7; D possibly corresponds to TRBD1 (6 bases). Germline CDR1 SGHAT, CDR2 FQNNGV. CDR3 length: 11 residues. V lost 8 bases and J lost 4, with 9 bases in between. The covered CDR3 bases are TGTGCCAGCGGGACATATTACGAG. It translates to CASGTYYE. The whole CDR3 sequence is CASGTYYEQYF.

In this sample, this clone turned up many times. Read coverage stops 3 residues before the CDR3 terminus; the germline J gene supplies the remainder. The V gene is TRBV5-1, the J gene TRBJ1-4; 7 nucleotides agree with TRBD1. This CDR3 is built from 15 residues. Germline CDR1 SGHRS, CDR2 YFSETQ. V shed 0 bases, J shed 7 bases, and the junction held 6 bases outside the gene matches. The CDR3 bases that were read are TGCGCCAGCAGCTTGGAGGGCAGGGGGTTTGAAAAA. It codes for CASSLEGRGFEK. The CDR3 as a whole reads CASSLEGRGFEKLFF.

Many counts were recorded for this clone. The chain's CDR3 is CASSPRQGPETQYF. The sequenced part of the CDR3 DNA is TGTGCCAGCTCACCTCGACAGGGGCCGGAGACC. The chain employs TRBV18 and TRBJ2-5; 8 bases are shared with TRBD1. The read finishes 3 residues shy of the CDR3 end, and the germline J gene is used to complete it. CDR1 is KGHSH, CDR2 LQKENI, per germline. V was pared by 3 bases and J by 5 bases, with 5 bases of the junction left unmatched. The CDR3 spans 14 residues. Drawing the rest from reference TRBV18 and TRBJ2-5, the complete variable domain is NAGVMQNPRHLVRRRGQEARLRCSPMKGHSHVYWYRQLPEEGLKFMVYLQKENIIDESGMPKERFSAEFPKEGPSILRIQQVVRGDSAAYFCASSPRQGPETQYFGPGTRLLVL.

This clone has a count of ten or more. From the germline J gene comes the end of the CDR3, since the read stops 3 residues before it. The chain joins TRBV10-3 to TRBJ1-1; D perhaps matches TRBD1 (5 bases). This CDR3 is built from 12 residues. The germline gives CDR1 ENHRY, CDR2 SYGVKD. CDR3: CAISLTQVEAFF. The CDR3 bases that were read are TGTGCCATCAGCCTGACACAGGTCGAA.

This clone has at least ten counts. CDR3 sequence reads: CASSQGQDDTQYF. CDR3 DNA (partial): TGTGCCAGCAGCCAAGGACAGGACGATACG. V and J are TRBV4-2 and TRBJ2-3, with D possibly being TRBD1 (6 bases). The read ends 3 residues shy of where the CDR3 ends; the end is completed using the germline J gene. Germline loops: CDR1 LGHNA, CDR2 YNFKEQ. V was pared by 1 base and J by 6 bases, with 8 bases between. This CDR3 contains 13 residues.

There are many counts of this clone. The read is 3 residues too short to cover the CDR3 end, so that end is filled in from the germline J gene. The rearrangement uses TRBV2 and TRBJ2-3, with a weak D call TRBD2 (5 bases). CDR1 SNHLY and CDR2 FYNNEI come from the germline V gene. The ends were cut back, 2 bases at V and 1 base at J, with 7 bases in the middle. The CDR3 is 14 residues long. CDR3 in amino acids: CASSERRGTDTQYF. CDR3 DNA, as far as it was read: TGTGCCAGCAGTGAAAGGCGGGGCACAGATACG.

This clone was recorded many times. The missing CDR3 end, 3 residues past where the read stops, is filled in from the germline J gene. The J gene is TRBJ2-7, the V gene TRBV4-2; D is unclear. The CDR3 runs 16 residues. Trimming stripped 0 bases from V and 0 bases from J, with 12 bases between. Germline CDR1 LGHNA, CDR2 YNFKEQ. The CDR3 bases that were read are TGTGCCAGCAGCCAAGATCTAGGCAGCCCCTCCTACGAG. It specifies CASSQDLGSPSYE. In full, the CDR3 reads CASSQDLGSPSYEQYF.

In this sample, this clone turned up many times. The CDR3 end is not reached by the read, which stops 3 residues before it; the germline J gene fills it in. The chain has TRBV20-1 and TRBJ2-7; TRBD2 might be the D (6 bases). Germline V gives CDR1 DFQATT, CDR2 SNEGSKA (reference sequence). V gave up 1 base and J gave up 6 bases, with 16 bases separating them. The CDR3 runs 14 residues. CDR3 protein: CSARGSPQLAEQYF. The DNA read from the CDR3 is TGCAGTGCTAGAGGTAGCCCTCAACTAGCCGAG.

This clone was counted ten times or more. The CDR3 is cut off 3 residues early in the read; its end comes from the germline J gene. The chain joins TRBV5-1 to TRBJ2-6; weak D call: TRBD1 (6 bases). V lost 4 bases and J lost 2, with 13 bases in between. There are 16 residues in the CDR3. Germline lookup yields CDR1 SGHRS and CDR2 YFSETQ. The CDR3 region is CASSAPQGTGANVLTF. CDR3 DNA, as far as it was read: TGCGCCAGCAGCGCTCCACAGGGAACTGGGGCCAACGTC.

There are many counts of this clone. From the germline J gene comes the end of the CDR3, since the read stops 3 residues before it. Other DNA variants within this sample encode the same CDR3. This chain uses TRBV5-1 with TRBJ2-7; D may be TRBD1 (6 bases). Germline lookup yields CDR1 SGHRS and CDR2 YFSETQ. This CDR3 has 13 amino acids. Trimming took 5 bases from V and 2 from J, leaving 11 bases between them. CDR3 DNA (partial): TGCGCCAGCAGTTTGACAGGCGCCTACGAG. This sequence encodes CASSLTGAYE. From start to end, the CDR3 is CASSLTGAYEQYF.

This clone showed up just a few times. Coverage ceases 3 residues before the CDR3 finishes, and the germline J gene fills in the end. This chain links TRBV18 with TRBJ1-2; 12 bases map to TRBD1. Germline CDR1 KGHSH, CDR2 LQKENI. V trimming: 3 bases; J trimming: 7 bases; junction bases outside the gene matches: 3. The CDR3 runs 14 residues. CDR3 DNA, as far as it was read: TGTGCCAGCTCACCGGGACAGGGGGCAAGTGGC. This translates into CASSPGQGASG. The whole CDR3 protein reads CASSPGQGASGYTF.

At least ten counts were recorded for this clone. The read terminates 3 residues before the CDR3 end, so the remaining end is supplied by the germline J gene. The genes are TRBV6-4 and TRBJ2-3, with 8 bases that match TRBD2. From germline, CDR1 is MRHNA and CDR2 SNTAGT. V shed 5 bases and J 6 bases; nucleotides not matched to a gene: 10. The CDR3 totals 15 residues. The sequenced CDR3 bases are TGTGCCAGCAGTCCGAATGCGGGGGGAGGGGATACG. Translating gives CASSPNAGGGDT. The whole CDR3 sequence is CASSPNAGGGDTQYF.

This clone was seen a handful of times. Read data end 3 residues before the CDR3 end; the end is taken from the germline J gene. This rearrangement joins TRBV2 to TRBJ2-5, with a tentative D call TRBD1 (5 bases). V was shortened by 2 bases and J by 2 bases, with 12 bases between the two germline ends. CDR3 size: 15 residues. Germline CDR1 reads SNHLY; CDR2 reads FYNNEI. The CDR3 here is CASSEFLRGQETQYF. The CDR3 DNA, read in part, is TGTGCCAGCAGTGAATTCCTTAGGGGACAAGAGACC.

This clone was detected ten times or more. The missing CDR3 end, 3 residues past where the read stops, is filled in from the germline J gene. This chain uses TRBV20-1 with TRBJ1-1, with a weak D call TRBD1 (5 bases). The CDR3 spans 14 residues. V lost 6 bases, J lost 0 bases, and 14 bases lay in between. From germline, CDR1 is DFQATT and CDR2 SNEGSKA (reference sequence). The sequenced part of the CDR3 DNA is TGCAGTGCCTCCCACCCGACAGTGAACACTGAA. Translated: CSASHPTVNTE. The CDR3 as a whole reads CSASHPTVNTEAFF.

CDR3 in amino acids: CASSLAPRGLTEAFF. Incomplete CDR3 DNA: TGTGCCAGCAGCTTAGCCCCACGGGGACTTACTGAA. The chain links TRBV11-1 to TRBJ1-1, with D perhaps TRBD1 (5 bases). The read ends 3 residues early relative to the CDR3; the germline J gene fills the gap. The germline V and J ends were trimmed by 0 bases and 5 bases, with 13 bases remaining between them. This CDR3 spans 15 amino acids. From germline, CDR1 is SGHAT and CDR2 FQDESV (reference sequence). The whole variable domain, filled in from reference TRBV11-1 and TRBJ1-1, reads EAEVAQSPRYKITEKSQAVAFWCDPISGHATLYWYRQILGQGPELLVQFQDESVVDDSQLPKDRFSAERLKGVDSTLKIQPAELGDSAMYLCASSLAPRGLTEAFFGQGTRLTVV.

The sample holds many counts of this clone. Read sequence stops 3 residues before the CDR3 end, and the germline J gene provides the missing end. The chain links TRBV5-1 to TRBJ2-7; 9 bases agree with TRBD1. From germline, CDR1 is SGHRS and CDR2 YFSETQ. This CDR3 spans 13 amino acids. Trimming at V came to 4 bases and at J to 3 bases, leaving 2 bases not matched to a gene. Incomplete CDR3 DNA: TGCGCCAGCAGCGGGGGACAGGGCTACGAG. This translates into CASSGGQGYE. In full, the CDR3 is CASSGGQGYEQYF.